These T cell receptor beta chains were read from a single sample in a study of radiation and T cells in renal cell carcinoma. Sequenced by immunoSEQ multiplex PCR; TCRdb stores in-frame clones only, minus some. The sample lists 100,000 to 150,000 clones; 88% were seen once. This sample comprised blood, obtained from a patient whose treatment included radiotherapy and nephrectomy. The source of these receptors is a woman between 70 and 85 years old with renal cell carcinoma. Each CDR3 is given with its conserved first and last residue.

cdr3_length j_call v_call cdr3_aa
12 TRBJ1-2 TRBV6-5 CATLDRGYGYTF
12 TRBJ2-5 TRBV6-1 CASSEAAETQYF
15 TRBJ2-3 TRBV6-5 CASSYLGAGTDTQYF
13 TRBJ1-2 TRBV7-3 CASSLLPSGGYTF
12 TRBJ1-2 TRBV25-1 CASRLDSYGYTF
14 TRBJ2-2 TRBV29-1 CSVLREPASGELFF
18 TRBJ2-3 TRBV18 CASSPRHLQGARGDTQYF
16 TRBJ2-1 TRBV27 CASSAGLAGMYNEQFF
13 TRBJ1-2 TRBV7-6 CASSFQVYYGYTF
13 TRBJ1-5 TRBV18 CASSPDRVQPQHF
15 TRBJ1-5 TRBV28 CASSSARVGNQPQHF
16 TRBJ2-3 TRBV5-6 CASSLVRQVLTDTQYF
13 TRBJ1-2 TRBV15 CAASGQWGYGYTF
15 TRBJ2-7 TRBV5-1 CASSLGRDSTYEQYF
15 TRBJ1-1 TRBV11-3 CASSLGASGAQRAFF
13 TRBJ1-5 TRBV6-4 CASSEGSHQPQHF
12 TRBJ1-6 TRBV6-5 CASSQGASPLHF
15 TRBJ2-7 TRBV7-9 CASSPREEGFYEQYF
15 TRBJ2-1 TRBV28 CASRRRSEGSNEQFF
14 TRBJ2-3 TRBV21-1 CASSKASGDTTQYF
14 TRBJ2-5 TRBV9 CASSSIGTWETQYF
13 TRBJ1-2 TRBV29-1 CSSGTDSNYGYTF
13 TRBJ1-2 TRBV5-4 CASSLAGNYGYTF
15 TRBJ2-2 TRBV7-9 CASSLVSGDTGELFF
16 TRBJ1-1 TRBV5-1 CASSPISGLPNTEAFF
12 TRBJ2-1 TRBV6-1 CASSVFGNEQFF
14 TRBJ2-2 TRBV27 CASSFLGITGELFF
16 TRBJ2-5 TRBV27 CASSLRTSGGVMAQYF
14 TRBJ1-3 TRBV5-4 CASSLVGSGNTIYF
17 TRBJ1-5 TRBV18 CASSLDKQGAGDQPQHF
15 TRBJ2-2 TRBV4-3 CASSQNHPNTGELFF
18 TRBJ2-1 TRBV13 CASSLGPDDEGTYNEQFF
13 TRBJ2-5 TRBV11-2 CASSLAEQETQYF
13 TRBJ2-1 TRBV9 CASSVVGNNEQFF
13 TRBJ1-1 TRBV9 CASSSRGRTEAFF
16 TRBJ1-5 TRBV6-5 CASSYSREASNQPQHF
12 TRBJ1-2 TRBV30 CAWIRSNYGYTF
13 TRBJ2-3 TRBV19 CASSIGERDTQYF
11 TRBJ2-7 TRBV5-1 CASGQTYEQYF
14 TRBJ1-2 TRBV6-1 CASSERRDLGGYTF
14 TRBJ1-5 TRBV15 CATSKDRINQPQHF
11 TRBJ1-2 TRBV28 CASGTPYGYTF
13 TRBJ1-4 TRBV5-8 CASSLRADEKLFF
15 TRBJ1-1 TRBV19 CASTPPGGLNTEAFF
14 TRBJ1-3 TRBV7-2 CASSLGDPGNTIYF
14 TRBJ1-5 TRBV7-2 CASSQGQSYQPQHF
15 TRBJ1-5 TRBV30 CAWSVGRQGNQPQHF
15 TRBJ1-6 TRBV10-3 CAISESAGPSSPLHF
13 TRBJ1-2 TRBV5-4 CASSLPQTKTPTF
16 TRBJ2-2 TRBV10-3 CAISSNRDTNTGELFF
17 TRBJ2-3 TRBV7-6 CASSLDLSGGIGDTQYF
12 TRBJ2-7 TRBV19 CASRGVGYEQYF
14 TRBJ1-1 TRBV30 CAWSVRGGNTEAFF